Given below is one T cell receptor (beta chain) in context. Its antigen is unidentified. The data originate from a study of beta chain features in type 1 diabetes. Study-wide results and limits: A moderate, significant TCRB CDR3 shortening appeared in type 1 diabetes across four CD4+ subsets.

The ends were cut back, 4 bases at V and 3 bases at J, with 18 bases in the middle. The CDR3 has 16 amino acids. Germline CDR1 reads MGHRA; CDR2 reads YSYEKL. Expressed TCRB transcripts were sequenced because the entire RNA isolate underwent reverse transcription. The assay was immunoSEQ multiplex PCR, and TCRdb's table has in-frame clones only and misses some. Of roughly 100,000 clones in the sample, under 30% were seen once. This chain joins TRBV4-1 and TRBJ1-1; no definite D call. Source material: central memory CD4+ T cells from blood. This receptor was identified in a woman aged 18-29 years with type 1 diabetes. Written as DNA, the CDR3 is TGCGCCAGCAGCCCCCAGCCCGGACTTTGGGACACTGAAGCTTTCTTT. Its protein is CASSPQPGLWDTEAFF.